What follows are 15 T cell receptor beta chains derived from one specimen sequenced in a study of neurological immune-mediated disorders. TCRdb reprocessed the 5' RACE reads with MiXCR, giving one entry per CDR3 protein. The sample includes 60,000 to 85,000 distinct CDR3 sequences, roughly 4.7% of them seen just once. Sequences were obtained from PBMCs. The origin of the receptors is a woman in her twenties or thirties with multiple sclerosis.

This clonotype was seen repeatedly, ten times or more. This chain connects TRBV5-1 to TRBJ2-5, with D unresolved. The germline gives CDR1 SGHRS, CDR2 YFSETQ. The CDR3 contains 13 residues. Trimming removed 2 bases from V and 1 base from J, with 6 bases in between. The CDR3 DNA reads TGCGCCAGCAGCTTCACTCCCCAAGAGACCCAGTACTTC. It encodes CASSFTPQETQYF.

This clonotype was found many times. The V and J genes are TRBV5-5 and TRBJ2-7; 10 bases line up with TRBD2. The ends lost 0 bases at V and 4 bases at J; junction bases unmatched: 4. The CDR3 totals 15 residues. Germline loops: CDR1 SGHKS, CDR2 YYEKEE (reference sequence). In DNA, the CDR3 is TGTGCCAGCAGCTTGGCTAGCGGGAGTTTGTACGAGCAGTACTTC. This encodes CASSLASGSLYEQYF.

This clonotype came up many times. This chain uses TRBV9 with TRBJ1-6; maybe TRBD1 (5 bases). The CDR3 has 16 amino acids. V gave up 3 bases and J gave up 7 bases, with 17 bases separating them. Germline CDR1 SGDLS, CDR2 YYNGEE. Written as DNA, the CDR3 is TGTGCCAGCAGCGCCGGAGTGCAGGGATCCAATTCACCCCTCCACTTT. This codes for CASSAGVQGSNSPLHF.

This clonotype was detected a few times. The chain couples TRBV6-5 to TRBJ2-1, with D perhaps assigned TRBD1 or TRBD2 (5 bases each). This CDR3 region has 15 residues. Germline CDR1 is MNHEY and CDR2 is SVGAGI. Between the trimmed V and J ends, which lost 5 bases and 5 bases, there was a span of 16 bases. DNA of the CDR3: TGTGCCAGCAGTCCCCTCGGGGCCCCTAACAATGAGCAGTTCTTC. Its protein is CASSPLGAPNNEQFF.

This clonotype showed up many times. The rearrangement links TRBV5-1 to TRBJ2-7, with a weak D call TRBD1 (7 bases). CDR3 length: 15 amino acids. The germline V gene has CDR1 SGHRS and CDR2 YFSETQ. With 4 bases removed from V and 3 bases from J, the gap between germline ends came to 17 bases. The CDR3 is CASSRGQEGLYEQYF. CDR3 bases: TGCGCCAGCAGCCGAGGACAGGAGGGGCTCTACGAGCAGTACTTC.

This clonotype has ten or more counts. The rearrangement joins TRBV5-4 to TRBJ1-1; D uncertain. With 1 base removed from V and 1 base from J, the gap between germline ends came to 11 bases. The CDR3 totals 15 residues. CDR1 is SGHNT, CDR2 YYREEE, per germline (reference sequence). CDR3 bases: TGTGCCAGCAGCTTGCGCTTAGAGGGGAACACTGAAGCTTTCTTT. Its translation is CASSLRLEGNTEAFF.

This clonotype was observed many times. Written as DNA, the CDR3 is TGTGCCAGCAGTCCGGACAGGGGTTCAGATACGCAGTATTTT. Translation: CASSPDRGSDTQYF. This chain uses TRBV7-2 with TRBJ2-3; 9 bases agree with TRBD1. This CDR3 has 14 residues. V lost 6 bases, J lost 4 bases, and 5 bases stayed unmatched. Germline CDR1 SGHTA, CDR2 FQGNSA.

Worth noting for this clonotype: One junction end does not reproduce the germline sequence, and a read error may be involved. This sequence joins TRBV5-5 and TRBJ1-6; the D is unclear. The germline V gene encodes CDR1 SGHKS and CDR2 YYEKEE (reference sequence). The CDR3 spans 15 residues. CDR3 DNA sequence: TGTGCCAGCAGCACCCAGCCCTCCTATAATTCAACCCTCAACTTT. It yields the protein CASSTQPSYNSTLNF.

This clonotype was found many times. V and J are TRBV5-1 and TRBJ2-7; D not certain. V was cut by 1 base and J by 4 bases, with 12 bases left in between. CDR1 is SGHRS and CDR2 is YFSETQ in the germline V gene. This CDR3 comprises 14 residues. The CDR3: CASSLMAEKYEQYF. The CDR3 DNA sequence: TGCGCCAGCAGCTTGATGGCAGAAAAATACGAGCAGTACTTC.

This clonotype came up many times. The CDR3 sequence is CASSLAPTTSPSSYNEQFF. The DNA of the CDR3 is TGTGCCAGCAGCTTAGCGCCGACGACTAGCCCGAGCTCCTACAATGAGCAGTTCTTC. The genes are TRBV7-2 and TRBJ2-1, with 7 bases fitting TRBD2. CDR1 SGHTA and CDR2 FQGNSA come from the germline V gene. V was pared by 0 bases and J by 0 bases, with 11 bases of the junction left unmatched. The CDR3 runs to 19 residues.

This rearrangement joins TRBV18 to TRBJ1-2, with D possibly being TRBD1 (6 bases). This CDR3 region has 13 residues. CDR1 and CDR2 from the germline V gene are KGHSH and LQKENI. Trimming pared 3 bases from V and 4 bases from J, leaving 9 bases between. The DNA of the CDR3 is TGTGCCAGCTCACCCGCACAGGGCTATGGCTACACCTTC. It yields the protein CASSPAQGYGYTF. Based on the CDR3 plus reference TRBV18 and TRBJ1-2, the full variable domain is NAGVMQNPRHLVRRRGQEARLRCSPMKGHSHVYWYRQLPEEGLKFMVYLQKENIIDESGMPKERFSAEFPKEGPSILRIQQVVRGDSAAYFCASSPAQGYGYTFGSGTRLTVV.

The chain joins TRBV5-8 to TRBJ2-3; D assignment may be TRBD1 or TRBD2 (6 bases each). CDR3 length: 16 amino acids. The V gene lost 3 bases and the J gene lost 1 base, with 15 bases spanning the gap. CDR1 is SGHTS and CDR2 is YDEGEE in the germline V gene. CDR3 DNA sequence: TGTGCCAGCAGCTCCTCTAGGGGGGCTGGCACAGATACGCAGTATTTT. Residues: CASSSSRGAGTDTQYF.

This clonotype showed up many times. The chain combines TRBV10-3 with TRBJ1-2, with D tentatively TRBD1 (6 bases). Looked up from germline, CDR1 is ENHRY and CDR2 is SYGVKD. CDR3 length equals 13 residues. V lost 11 bases and J lost 8, with 21 bases in between. CDR3 sequence reads: CAFSWGLLGGYTF. The CDR3, as DNA: TGTGCCTTCTCTTGGGGGCTACTAGGCGGCTACACCTTC.

This clonotype was counted ten times or more. V is TRBV5-5 and J is TRBJ1-1, with no clear D. Trimming removed 0 bases at V and 7 bases at J, with 7 bases between. CDR1 and CDR2 (germline): SGHKS, YYEKEE (reference sequence). The CDR3 has 12 residues. The CDR3 DNA follows: TGTGCCAGCAGCTTGGTGGTGGTTGAAGCTTTCTTT. Protein: CASSLVVVEAFF. Combining the CDR3 with reference TRBV5-5 and TRBJ1-1 gives the whole variable domain DAGVTQSPTHLIKTRGQQVTLRCSPISGHKSVSWYQQVLGQGPQFIFQYYEKEERGRGNFPDRFSARQFPNYSSELNVNALLLGDSALYLCASSLVVVEAFFGQGTRLTVV.

This clonotype was picked up many times. This sequence joins TRBV20-1 and TRBJ2-5; D might be TRBD1 (5 bases). CDR1 is DFQATT and CDR2 is SNEGSKA in the germline V gene (reference sequence). Trimming removed 2 bases at V and 5 bases at J, with 12 bases between. The CDR3 extends over 13 amino acids. CDR3 DNA: TGCAGTGCTAGAAACAGGCCAGAGGAGACCCAGTACTTC. It yields the protein CSARNRPEETQYF.